Sequencing of this T cell receptor beta chain was carried out in a study of T cell changes during pregnancy in multiple sclerosis. The repertoire was sequenced with immunoSEQ multiplex PCR; TCRdb's copy has only in-frame clones and lacks some. This repertoire shows over 45,000 clones, more than 85% found once; its top ten account for around 10%. The germline gives CDR1 MNHEY, CDR2 SMNVEV (reference sequence). Germline trimming cut 2 bases from V and 1 base from J; bases unmatched to any gene: 3. This CDR3 contains 15 residues. This chain connects TRBV27 to TRBJ2-7, with 9 bases lining up with TRBD1. The source was CD8+ T cells from peripheral blood mononuclear cells, collected after pregnancy. The source of this sequence is a female donor with multiple sclerosis, enrolled in a pregnancy study. The CDR3 region is CASSLGQGISYEQYF. The CDR3 DNA sequence: TGTGCCAGCAGTTTAGGACAGGGGATTTCCTACGAGCAGTACTTC.